This TCR beta chain was retrieved from a study of CD8 T cells in Susac syndrome. RNA was extracted with the RNeasy kit, and a quantity of about 0.45 to 1 ug was reverse transcribed using random hexamers. TCRdb used MiXCR to reprocess the immunoSEQ multiplex PCR reads, holding one entry per CDR3 protein. The repertoire holds 190,000 or so distinct CDR3 sequences, about 95% seen once, with about 0.096% in the top ten. Germline CDR1 LNHDA, CDR2 SQIVND (reference sequence). The length of the CDR3 is 15 residues. Trimming shortened V by 2 bases and J by 4 bases, and 14 bases separated the two germline ends. This clonotype was observed once.

The chain carries TRBV19 and TRBJ1-1; D might be TRBD1 (6 bases). This TCR derives from a human donor with multiple sclerosis. Sequencing was carried out using CD4+ T cells from PBMCs. The CDR3 here is CASSIMAGAGTEAFF. In DNA form, the CDR3 reads TGTGCCAGTAGTATAATGGCAGGGGCAGGCACTGAAGCTTTCTTT.